This T cell receptor beta chain was sequenced during a study of relationships among human T cell subsets (dated by TCRdb to the early 2010s). For context, the study as a whole: The study sequenced eight distinct T cell populations from blood: pan T, CD8 cytotoxic, regulatory, Th1, Th2, naive plus transitional, activated and memory cells.

The library was made by multiplex PCR. TCRdb names 454 GS FLX as the instrument used. Semiquantitative ARM-PCR was used to amplify the TCR alpha and beta CDR3 regions from mRNA. ARM-PCR used tagged nested gene-specific primers, after which communal superprimers carried out exponential amplification. Exonuclease was used to remove the nested primers before the first-round PCR products went through the second amplification round. Sequencing of the amplicons was performed on the 454 platform, which allows millions of DNA fragments to be sequenced rapidly without cloning bias. A read mappable to both V and J germline segments was defined as an effective read. The original pipeline was this. Reads were assigned to germline V, D and J segments with IRmap, which uses pyromap, a Smith-Waterman modification adapted to 454 sequencing errors. Cutoffs set at the 99th percentile of alignment scores from simulated random sequences were applied to filter D-beta assignments. CDR3 was defined as the amino acids between the conserved V-segment Y[YFLI]C motif and the J-segment [FW]GXGT motif. Repertoire diversity was estimated with a compound Poisson process model previously applied to large-scale EST data. A procedure for detecting cross-contamination was used to argue that sample contamination was not the source of the shared CDR3s. The public reads were run again by TCRdb, first through fastp at Q25 and then through MiXCR, and only productive beta chains were kept. Each CDR3 protein gets just one entry, which takes the most common genes and DNA from the rows behind it. The V and J calls were determined by TCRdb, not by the authors. Counted in this sample were 16,000 or so distinct CDR3 sequences; about 60% of them appeared once. About 32% of the sample is held by the ten biggest clonotypes.

Per the germline V gene, SGHVS is the CDR1 and FNYEAQ is the CDR2. Reading from cysteine to phenylalanine, the CDR3 counts 16 amino acids. Of the read, only the CDR3 DNA is kept; its 48 bases are in frame from base 1. V trim: 4 bases; J trim: 4 bases; unmatched bases: 8. Study-level results and caveats: Substantial CDR3 sharing among Th1, Th2 and regulatory T cells was interpreted as suggesting stochastic cell fate choices. Over 50% of CD8+ cytotoxic sequences were found to belong to clones with over 100 reads, whereas few such clones were observed in the regulatory and Th2 subsets. A CD4+CD8+ double-positive population could not be excluded by the bead-based sorting. T cell counts went unrecorded for a couple of pan T samples, which were processed alongside pan B cells. No statistically significant differences in V, D and J usage, CDR3 length or N-nucleotide additions were observed among the seven subsets.

Miltenyi superparamagnetic beads coated with subset-specific monoclonal antibodies were used for isolation of the T cell subsets. Every T cell population came from peripheral blood. Mononuclear cells were obtained from whole blood by Ficoll separation, and monocytes were then depleted with anti-CD14 microbeads. The isolated cell populations were resuspended in RNAprotect reagent immediately. The pan T sample consisted of CD3+ T cells in general. Of note for this clonotype: It has no known antigen specificity. Per-base qualities were not stored, and no clone one base away is much larger.

The chain uses TRBV7-6 and TRBJ2-5, and TRBD2 matches 11 of the central bases. This TCR was recovered from a man aged 40-49 years in good health. Sequenced input: total T cells sorted from blood. In light of the paper, this sample's cell subset or site label describes: CD3+ T cells in general. The CDR3 protein: CASSSNSGGAVETQYF. Here is the DNA: TGTGCCAGCAGCTCAAATAGCGGGGGGGCCGTAGAGACCCAGTACTTC.